The 2 T cell receptor beta chains below come from one sample, sequenced in a study of blood T cell repertoires in COVID-19. This table comes from immunoSEQ multiplex PCR, and its TCRdb copy is limited to in-frame clones, with some not included. The table includes approximately 160,000 clones, roughly 81% detected once. Input material: peripheral blood. These receptors originate from a woman aged 55-69 years with COVID-19, enrolled during active disease.

This clone was seen once. The J gene is TRBJ1-6, the V gene TRBV9; D is perhaps TRBD1 (6 bases). The CDR3 covers 17 residues. Trimming cost V 3 bases and J 9 bases, with 22 bases left between them. CDR1 and CDR2 from the germline V gene are SGDLS and YYNGEE. CDR3 nucleotide sequence: TGTGCCAGCAGCGGAAGACGTAACAGGGCCAGTGGTTCACCCCTCCACTTT. Protein sequence: CASSGRRNRASGSPLHF.

The gene calls are TRBV6-1 and TRBJ2-7; 7 bases map to TRBD1. There are 16 residues in the CDR3. The V and J ends lost 2 bases and 4 bases, in that order; junction bases with no gene match: 11. Germline-derived CDR1 and CDR2 are MNHNS and SASEGT. CDR3 residues: CASSESRGRVSYEQYF. The CDR3 DNA sequence: TGTGCCAGCAGTGAAAGTAGGGGGCGTGTTTCGTACGAGCAGTACTTC.